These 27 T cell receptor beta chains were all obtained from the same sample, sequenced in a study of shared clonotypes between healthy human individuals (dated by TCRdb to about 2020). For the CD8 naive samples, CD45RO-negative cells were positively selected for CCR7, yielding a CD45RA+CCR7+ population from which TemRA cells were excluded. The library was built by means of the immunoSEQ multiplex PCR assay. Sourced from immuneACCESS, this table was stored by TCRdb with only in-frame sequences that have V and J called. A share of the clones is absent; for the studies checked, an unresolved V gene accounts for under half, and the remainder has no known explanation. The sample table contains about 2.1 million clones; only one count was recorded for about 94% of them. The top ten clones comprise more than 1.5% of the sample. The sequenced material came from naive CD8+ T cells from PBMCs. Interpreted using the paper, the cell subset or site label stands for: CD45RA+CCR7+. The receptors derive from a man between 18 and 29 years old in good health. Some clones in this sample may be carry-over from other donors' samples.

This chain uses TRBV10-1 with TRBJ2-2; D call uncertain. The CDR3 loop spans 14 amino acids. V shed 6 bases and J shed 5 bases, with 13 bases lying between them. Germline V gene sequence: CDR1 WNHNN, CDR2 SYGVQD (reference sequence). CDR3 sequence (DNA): TGCGCCAGCAGCCCCCACCCCCTTACCGGGGAGCTGTTTTTT. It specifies CASSPHPLTGELFF.

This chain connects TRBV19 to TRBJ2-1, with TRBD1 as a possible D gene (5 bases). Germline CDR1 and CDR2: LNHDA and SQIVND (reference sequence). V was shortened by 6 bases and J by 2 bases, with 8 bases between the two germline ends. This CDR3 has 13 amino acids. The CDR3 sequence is CASSDSPYNEQFF. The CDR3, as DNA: TGTGCCAGTAGCGACAGCCCCTACAATGAGCAGTTCTTC.

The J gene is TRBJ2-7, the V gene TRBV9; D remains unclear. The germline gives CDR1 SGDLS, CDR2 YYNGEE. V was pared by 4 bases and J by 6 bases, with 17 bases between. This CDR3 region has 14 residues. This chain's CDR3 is CASSPDGRRGEQYF. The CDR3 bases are TGTGCCAGCAGCCCCGACGGCCGCCGTGGCGAGCAGTACTTC.

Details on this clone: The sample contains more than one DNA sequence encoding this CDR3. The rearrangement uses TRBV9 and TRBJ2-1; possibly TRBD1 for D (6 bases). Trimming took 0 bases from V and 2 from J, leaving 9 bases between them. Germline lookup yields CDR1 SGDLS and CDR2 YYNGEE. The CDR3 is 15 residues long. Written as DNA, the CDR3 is TGTGCCAGCAGCGTAGACTCAGGGGCCTACAATGAGCAGTTCTTC. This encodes CASSVDSGAYNEQFF. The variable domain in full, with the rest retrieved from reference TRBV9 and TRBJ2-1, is DSGVTQTPKHLITATGQRVTLRCSPRSGDLSVYWYQQSLDQGLQFLIQYYNGEERAKGNILERFSAQQFPDLHSELNLSSLELGDSALYFCASSVDSGAYNEQFFGPGTRLTVL.

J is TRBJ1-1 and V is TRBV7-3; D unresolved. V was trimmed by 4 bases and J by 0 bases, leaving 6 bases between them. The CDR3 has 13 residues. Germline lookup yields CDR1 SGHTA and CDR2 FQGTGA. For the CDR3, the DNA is TGTGCCAGCAGCTCTGGGATGAACACTGAAGCTTTCTTT. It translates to CASSSGMNTEAFF. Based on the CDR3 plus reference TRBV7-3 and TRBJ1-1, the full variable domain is GAGVSQTPSNKVTEKGKYVELRCDPISGHTALYWYRQSLGQGPEFLIYFQGTGAADDSGLPNDRFFAVRPEGSVSTLKIQRTERGDSAVYLCASSSGMNTEAFFGQGTRLTVV.

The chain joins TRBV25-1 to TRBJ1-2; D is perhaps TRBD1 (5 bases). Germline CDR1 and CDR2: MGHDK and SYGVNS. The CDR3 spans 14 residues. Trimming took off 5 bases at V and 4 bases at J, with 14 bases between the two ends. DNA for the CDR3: TGTGCCAGCAGTCCCACAGGAGGGTTCTATGGCTACACCTTC. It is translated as CASSPTGGFYGYTF.

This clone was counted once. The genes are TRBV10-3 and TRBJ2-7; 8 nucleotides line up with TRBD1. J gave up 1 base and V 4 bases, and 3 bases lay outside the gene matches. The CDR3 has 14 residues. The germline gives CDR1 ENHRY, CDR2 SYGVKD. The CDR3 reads CAISGGQGSYEQYF. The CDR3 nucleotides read TGTGCCATCAGTGGTGGACAGGGATCCTACGAGCAGTACTTC.

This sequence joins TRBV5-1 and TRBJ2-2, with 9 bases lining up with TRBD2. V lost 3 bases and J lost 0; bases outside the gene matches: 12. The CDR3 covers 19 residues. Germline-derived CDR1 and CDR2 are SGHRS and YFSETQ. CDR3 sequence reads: CASSSTPRPSGTNTGELFF. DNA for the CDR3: TGCGCCAGCAGCTCAACCCCCCGACCTAGCGGGACGAACACCGGGGAGCTGTTTTTT.

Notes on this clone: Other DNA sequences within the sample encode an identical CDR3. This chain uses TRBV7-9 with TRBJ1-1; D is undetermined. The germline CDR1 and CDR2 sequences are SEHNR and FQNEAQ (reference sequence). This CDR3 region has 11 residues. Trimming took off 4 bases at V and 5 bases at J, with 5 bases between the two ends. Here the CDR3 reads CASSSYTEAFF. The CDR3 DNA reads TGTGCCAGCAGCTCCTATACTGAAGCTTTCTTT.

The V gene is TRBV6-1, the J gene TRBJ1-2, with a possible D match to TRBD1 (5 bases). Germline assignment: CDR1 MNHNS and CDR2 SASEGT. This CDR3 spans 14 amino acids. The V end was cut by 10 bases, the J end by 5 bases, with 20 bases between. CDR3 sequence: CAIPSQDGRYGYTF. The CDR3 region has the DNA TGTGCCATCCCCTCACAGGACGGACGGTATGGCTACACCTTC.

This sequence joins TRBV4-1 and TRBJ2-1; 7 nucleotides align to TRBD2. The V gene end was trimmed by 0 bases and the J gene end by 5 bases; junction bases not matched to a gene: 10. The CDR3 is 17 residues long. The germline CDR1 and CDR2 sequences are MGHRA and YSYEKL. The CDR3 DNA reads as TGCGCCAGCAGCCAAGATGGGTGGGAGGGTTCCCACAATGAGCAGTTCTTC. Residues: CASSQDGWEGSHNEQFF.

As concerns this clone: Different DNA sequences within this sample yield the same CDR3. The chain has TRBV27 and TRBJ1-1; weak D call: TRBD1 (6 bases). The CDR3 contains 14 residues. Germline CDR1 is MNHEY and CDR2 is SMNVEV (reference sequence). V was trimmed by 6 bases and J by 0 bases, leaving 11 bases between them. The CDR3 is CASREQGLNTEAFF. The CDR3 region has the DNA TGTGCCAGCAGGGAACAGGGACTGAACACTGAAGCTTTCTTT.

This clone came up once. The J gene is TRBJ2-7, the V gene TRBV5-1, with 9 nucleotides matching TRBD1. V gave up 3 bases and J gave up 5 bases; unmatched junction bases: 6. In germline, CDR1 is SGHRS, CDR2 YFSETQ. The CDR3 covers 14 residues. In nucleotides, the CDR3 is TGCGCCAGCAGCTCCGCCGGGACAGGGAACGAGCAGTACTTC. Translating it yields CASSSAGTGNEQYF.

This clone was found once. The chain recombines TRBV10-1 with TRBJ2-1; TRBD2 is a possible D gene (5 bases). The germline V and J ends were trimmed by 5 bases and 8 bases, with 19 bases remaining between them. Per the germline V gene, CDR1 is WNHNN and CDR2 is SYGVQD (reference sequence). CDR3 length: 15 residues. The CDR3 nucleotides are TGCGCCAGCAGTCCAGCGGTCGTCCACCACGATGAGCAGTTCTTC. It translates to CASSPAVVHHDEQFF.

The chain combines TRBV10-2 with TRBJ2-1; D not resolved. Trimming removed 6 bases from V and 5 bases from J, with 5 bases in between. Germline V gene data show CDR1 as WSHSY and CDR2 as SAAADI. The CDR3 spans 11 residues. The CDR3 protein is CASRNHNEQFF. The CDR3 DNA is TGCGCCAGCAGGAACCACAATGAGCAGTTCTTC.

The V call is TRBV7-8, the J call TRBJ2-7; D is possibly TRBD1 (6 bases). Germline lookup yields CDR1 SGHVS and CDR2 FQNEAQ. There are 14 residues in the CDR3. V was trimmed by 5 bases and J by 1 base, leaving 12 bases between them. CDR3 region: CASSHTTGSYEQYF. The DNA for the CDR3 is TGTGCCAGCAGCCACACCACAGGGTCCTACGAGCAGTACTTC. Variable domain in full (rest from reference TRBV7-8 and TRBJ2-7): GAGVSQSPRYKVAKRGQDVALRCDPISGHVSLFWYQQALGQGPEFLTYFQNEAQLDKSGLPSDRFFAERPEGSVSTLKIQRTQQEDSAVYLCASSHTTGSYEQYFGPGTRLTVT.

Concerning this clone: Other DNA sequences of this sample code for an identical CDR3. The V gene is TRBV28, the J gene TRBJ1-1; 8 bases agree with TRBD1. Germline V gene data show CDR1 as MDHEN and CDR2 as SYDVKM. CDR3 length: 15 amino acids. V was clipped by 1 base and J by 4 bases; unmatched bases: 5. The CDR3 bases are TGTGCCAGCAGTTTATTTGGACAGGGAAGCACTGAAGCTTTCTTT. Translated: CASSLFGQGSTEAFF.

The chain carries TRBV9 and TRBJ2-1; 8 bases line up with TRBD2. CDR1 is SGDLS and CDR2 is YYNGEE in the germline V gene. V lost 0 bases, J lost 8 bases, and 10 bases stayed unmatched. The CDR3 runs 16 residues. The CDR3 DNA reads TGTGCCAGCAGCGTAGAGAACGGGAGGGCCCCCGATGAGCAGTTCTTC. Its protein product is CASSVENGRAPDEQFF. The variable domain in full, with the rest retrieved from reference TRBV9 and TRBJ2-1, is DSGVTQTPKHLITATGQRVTLRCSPRSGDLSVYWYQQSLDQGLQFLIQYYNGEERAKGNILERFSAQQFPDLHSELNLSSLELGDSALYFCASSVENGRAPDEQFFGPGTRLTVL.

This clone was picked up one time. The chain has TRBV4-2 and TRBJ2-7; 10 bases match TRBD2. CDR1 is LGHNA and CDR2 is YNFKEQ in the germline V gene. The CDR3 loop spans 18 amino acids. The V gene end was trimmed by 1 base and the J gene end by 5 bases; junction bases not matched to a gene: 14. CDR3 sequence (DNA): TGTGCCAGCAGCCAAGTGGACACCAGGCTAGCGGGAGTCCACGAGCAGTACTTC. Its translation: CASSQVDTRLAGVHEQYF.

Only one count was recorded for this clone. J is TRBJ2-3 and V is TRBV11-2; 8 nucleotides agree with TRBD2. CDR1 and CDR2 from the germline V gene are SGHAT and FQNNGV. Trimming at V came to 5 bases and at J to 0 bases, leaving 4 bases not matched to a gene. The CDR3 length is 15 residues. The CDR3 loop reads CASSLSGGSTDTQYF. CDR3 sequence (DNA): TGTGCCAGCAGCCTCAGCGGGGGAAGCACAGATACGCAGTATTTT.

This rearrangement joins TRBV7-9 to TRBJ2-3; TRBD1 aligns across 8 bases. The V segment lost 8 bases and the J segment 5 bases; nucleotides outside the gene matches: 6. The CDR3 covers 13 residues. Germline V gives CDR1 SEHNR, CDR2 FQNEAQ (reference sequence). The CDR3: CASGDRYKDTQYF. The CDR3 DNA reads TGTGCCAGCGGGGACAGGTACAAAGATACGCAGTATTTT.

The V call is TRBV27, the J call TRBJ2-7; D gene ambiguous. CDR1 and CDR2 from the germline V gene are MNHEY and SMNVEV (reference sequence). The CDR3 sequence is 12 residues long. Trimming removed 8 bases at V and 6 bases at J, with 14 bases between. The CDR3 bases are TGTGCCAGCGGTCTTCGGTACGTCGAGCAGTACTTC. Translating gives CASGLRYVEQYF.

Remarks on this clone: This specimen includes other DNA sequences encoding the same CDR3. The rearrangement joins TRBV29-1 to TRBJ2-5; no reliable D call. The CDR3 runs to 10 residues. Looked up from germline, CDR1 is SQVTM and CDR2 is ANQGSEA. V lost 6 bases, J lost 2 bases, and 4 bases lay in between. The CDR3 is CSVTQETQYF. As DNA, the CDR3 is TGCAGCGTGACTCAAGAGACCCAGTACTTC.

CDR3 protein: CSAATGSDYGYTF. The CDR3 bases are TGCAGCGCCGCGACAGGGTCGGACTATGGCTACACCTTC. This chain links TRBV29-1 with TRBJ1-2; TRBD1 aligns across 7 bases. The junction had 8 bases not matched to a gene; V was cut back by 7 bases and J by 3 bases. This CDR3 has 13 residues. Germline V gene lookup returns CDR1 SQVTM and CDR2 ANQGSEA.

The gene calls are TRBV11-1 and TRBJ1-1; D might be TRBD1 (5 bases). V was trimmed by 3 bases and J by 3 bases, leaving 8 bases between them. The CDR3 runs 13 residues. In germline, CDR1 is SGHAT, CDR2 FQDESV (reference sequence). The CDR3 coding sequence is TGTGCCAGCAGCTTCGGGACTGACACTGAAGCTTTCTTT. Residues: CASSFGTDTEAFF.

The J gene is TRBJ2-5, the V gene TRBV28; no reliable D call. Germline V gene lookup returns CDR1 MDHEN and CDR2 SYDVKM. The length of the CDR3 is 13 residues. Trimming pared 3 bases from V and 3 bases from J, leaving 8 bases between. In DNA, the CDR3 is TGTGCCAGCAGTTTTTTTCCAAAAGAGACCCAGTACTTC. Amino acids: CASSFFPKETQYF.

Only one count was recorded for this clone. The CDR3 nucleotides read TGCGCCAGCAGCCCACGCGGAGGGGGCTCGGCTGAAGCTTTCTTT. Encoded protein: CASSPRGGGSAEAFF. The gene calls are TRBV5-1 and TRBJ1-1; TRBD1 aligns across 7 bases. Looked up from germline, CDR1 is SGHRS and CDR2 is YFSETQ. Trimming removed 4 bases from V and 6 bases from J; junction bases left unmatched: 12. This CDR3 has 15 residues.